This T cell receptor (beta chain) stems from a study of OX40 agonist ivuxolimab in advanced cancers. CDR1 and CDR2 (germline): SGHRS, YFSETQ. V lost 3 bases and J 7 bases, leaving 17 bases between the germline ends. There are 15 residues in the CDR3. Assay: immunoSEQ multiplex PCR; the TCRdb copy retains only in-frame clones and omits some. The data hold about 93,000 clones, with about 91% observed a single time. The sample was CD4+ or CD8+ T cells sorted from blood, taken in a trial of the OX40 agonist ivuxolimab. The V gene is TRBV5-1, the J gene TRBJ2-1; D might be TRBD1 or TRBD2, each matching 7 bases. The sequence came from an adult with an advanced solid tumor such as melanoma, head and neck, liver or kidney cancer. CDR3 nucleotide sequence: TGCGCCAGCAGCTCACCCAGGGGGGGAAGAAATGAGCAGTTCTTC. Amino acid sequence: CASSSPRGGRNEQFF. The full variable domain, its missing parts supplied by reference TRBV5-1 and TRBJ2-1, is KAGVTQTPRYLIKTRGQQVTLSCSPISGHRSVSWYQQTPGQGLQFLFEYFSETQRNKGNFPGRFSGRQFSNSRSEMNVSTLELGDSALYLCASSSPRGGRNEQFFGPGTRLTVL.